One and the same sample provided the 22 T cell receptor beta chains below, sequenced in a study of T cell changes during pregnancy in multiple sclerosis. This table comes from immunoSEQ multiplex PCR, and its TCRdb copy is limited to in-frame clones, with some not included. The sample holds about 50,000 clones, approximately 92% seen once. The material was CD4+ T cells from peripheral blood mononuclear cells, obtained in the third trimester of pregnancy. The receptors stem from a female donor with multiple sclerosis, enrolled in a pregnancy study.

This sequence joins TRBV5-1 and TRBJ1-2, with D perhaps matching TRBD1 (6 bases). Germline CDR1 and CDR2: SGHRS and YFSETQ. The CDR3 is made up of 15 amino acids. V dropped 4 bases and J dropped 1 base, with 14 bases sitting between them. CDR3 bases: TGCGCCAGCAGCCTGGGGGCAGCTGATAACTATGGCTACACCTTC. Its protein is CASSLGAADNYGYTF.

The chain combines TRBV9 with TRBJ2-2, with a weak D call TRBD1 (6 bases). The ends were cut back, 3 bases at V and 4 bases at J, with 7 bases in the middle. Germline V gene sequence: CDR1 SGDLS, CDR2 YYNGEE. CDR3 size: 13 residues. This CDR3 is CASSGTVTGELFF. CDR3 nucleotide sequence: TGTGCCAGCAGCGGGACAGTCACCGGGGAGCTGTTTTTT.

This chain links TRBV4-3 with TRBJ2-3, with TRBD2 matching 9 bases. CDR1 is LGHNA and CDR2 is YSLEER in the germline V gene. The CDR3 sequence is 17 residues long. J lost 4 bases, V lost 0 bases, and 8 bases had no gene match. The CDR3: CASSQDGAGGLADTQYF. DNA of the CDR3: TGCGCCAGCAGCCAAGATGGCGCGGGGGGGCTCGCAGATACGCAGTATTTT.

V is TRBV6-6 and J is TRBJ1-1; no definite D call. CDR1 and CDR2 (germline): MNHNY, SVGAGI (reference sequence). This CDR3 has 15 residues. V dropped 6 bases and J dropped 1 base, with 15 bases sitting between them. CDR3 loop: CASSPEILANTEAFF. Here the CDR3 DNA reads TGTGCCAGCAGCCCCGAAATCTTAGCGAACACTGAAGCTTTCTTT.

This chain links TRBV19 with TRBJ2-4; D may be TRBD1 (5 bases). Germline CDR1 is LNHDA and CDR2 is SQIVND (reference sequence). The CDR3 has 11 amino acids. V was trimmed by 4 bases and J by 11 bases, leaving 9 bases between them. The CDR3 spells CASSTQTVQYF. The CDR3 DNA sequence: TGTGCCAGTAGTACCCAGACAGTTCAGTACTTC.

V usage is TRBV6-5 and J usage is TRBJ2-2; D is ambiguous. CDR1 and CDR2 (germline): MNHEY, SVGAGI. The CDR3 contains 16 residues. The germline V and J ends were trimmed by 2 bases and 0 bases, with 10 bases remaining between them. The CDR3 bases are TGTGCCAGCAGTTACGCTTTATCGGCGAACACCGGGGAGCTGTTTTTT. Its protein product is CASSYALSANTGELFF.

The CDR3 region has the DNA TGTGCCAGCAGCCCCTACAGGGGACTAGCGGGGGGGCCGGCCTACAATGAGCAGTTCTTC. As protein: CASSPYRGLAGGPAYNEQFF. This chain links TRBV14 with TRBJ2-1, with TRBD2 matching 16 bases. The CDR3 is 20 residues long. The germline V gene encodes CDR1 SGHDN and CDR2 FVKESK. V lost 4 bases and J lost 2; bases outside the gene matches: 11.

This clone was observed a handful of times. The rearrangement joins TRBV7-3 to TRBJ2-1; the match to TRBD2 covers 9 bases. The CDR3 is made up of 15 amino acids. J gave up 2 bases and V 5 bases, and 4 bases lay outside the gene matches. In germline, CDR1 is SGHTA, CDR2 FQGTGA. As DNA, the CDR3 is TGTGCCAGCAGCCTAAGCGGGGGGCCCTACAATGAGCAGTTCTTC. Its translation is CASSLSGGPYNEQFF.

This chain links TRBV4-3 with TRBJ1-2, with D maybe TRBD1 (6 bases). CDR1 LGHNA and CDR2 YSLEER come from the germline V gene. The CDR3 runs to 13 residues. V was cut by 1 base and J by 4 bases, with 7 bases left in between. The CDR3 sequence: CASSQVDSYGYTF. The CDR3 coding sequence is TGCGCCAGCAGCCAAGTGGACAGCTATGGCTACACCTTC.

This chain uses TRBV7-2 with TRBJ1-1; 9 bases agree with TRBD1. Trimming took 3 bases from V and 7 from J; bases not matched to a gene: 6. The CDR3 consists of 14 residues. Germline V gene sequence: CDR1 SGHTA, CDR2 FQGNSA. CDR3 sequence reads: CASSLEQGAGEAFF. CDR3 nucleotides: TGTGCCAGCAGCTTGGAACAGGGGGCAGGTGAAGCTTTCTTT.

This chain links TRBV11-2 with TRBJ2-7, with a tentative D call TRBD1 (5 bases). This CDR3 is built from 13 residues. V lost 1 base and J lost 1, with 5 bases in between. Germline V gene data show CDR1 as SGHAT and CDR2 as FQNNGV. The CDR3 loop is CASSLGQSYEQYF. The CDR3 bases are TGTGCCAGCAGCTTAGGACAGTCCTACGAGCAGTACTTC.

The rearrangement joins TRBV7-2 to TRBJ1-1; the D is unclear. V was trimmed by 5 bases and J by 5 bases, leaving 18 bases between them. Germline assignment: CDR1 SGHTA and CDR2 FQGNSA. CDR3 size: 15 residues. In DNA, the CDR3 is TGTGCCAGCAGCCAAGAGGGTCTTTCGGGGACTGAAGCTTTCTTT. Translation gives CASSQEGLSGTEAFF.

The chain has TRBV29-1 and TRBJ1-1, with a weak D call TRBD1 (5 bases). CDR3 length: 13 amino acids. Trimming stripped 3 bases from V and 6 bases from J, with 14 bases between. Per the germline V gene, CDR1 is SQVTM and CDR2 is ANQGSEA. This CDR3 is CSVETRQIPEAFF. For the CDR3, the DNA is TGCAGCGTTGAGACCAGACAGATCCCTGAAGCTTTCTTT.

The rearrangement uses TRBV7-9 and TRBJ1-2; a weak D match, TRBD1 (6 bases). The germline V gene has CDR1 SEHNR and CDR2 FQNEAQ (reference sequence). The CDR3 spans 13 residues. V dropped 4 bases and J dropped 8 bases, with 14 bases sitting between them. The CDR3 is CASSSPGHQGYTF. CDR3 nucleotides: TGTGCCAGCAGCTCTCCGGGACATCAAGGCTACACCTTC.

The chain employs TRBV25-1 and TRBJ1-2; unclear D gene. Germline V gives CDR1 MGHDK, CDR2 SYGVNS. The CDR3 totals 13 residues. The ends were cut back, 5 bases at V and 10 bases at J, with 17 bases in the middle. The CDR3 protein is CASSRGLESYYTF. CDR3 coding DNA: TGTGCCAGCAGTCGAGGGTTGGAAAGCTACTACACCTTC.

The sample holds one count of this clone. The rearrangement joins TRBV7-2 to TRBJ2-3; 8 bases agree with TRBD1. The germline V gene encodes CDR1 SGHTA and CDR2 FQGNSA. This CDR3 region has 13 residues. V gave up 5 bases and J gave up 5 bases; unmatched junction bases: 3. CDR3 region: CASSRGTGDTQYF. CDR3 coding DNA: TGTGCCAGCAGCCGCGGGACAGGAGATACGCAGTATTTT.

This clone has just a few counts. The CDR3 DNA reads as TGTGCCAGCAGCCCCAGAGGGAACACTGAAGCTTTCTTT. Translated: CASSPRGNTEAFF. V gene TRBV7-2 combines with J gene TRBJ1-1; no firm D call. The CDR3 is 13 amino acids. Trimming cost V 5 bases and J 1 base, with 8 bases left between them. The V gene's germline CDR1 is SGHTA and CDR2 FQGNSA.

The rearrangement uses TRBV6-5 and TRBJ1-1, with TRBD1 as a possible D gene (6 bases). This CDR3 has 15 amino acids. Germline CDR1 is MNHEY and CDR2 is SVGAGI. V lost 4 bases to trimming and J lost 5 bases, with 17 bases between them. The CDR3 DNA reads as TGTGCCAGCAGTTCCCCCCCTGCAGGGGCGACTGAAGCTTTCTTT. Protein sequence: CASSSPPAGATEAFF.

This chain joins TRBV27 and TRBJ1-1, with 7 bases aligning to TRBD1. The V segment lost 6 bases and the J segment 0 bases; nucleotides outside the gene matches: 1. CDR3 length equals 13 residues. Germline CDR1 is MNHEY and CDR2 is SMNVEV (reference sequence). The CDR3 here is CASRGQLNTEAFF. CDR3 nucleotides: TGTGCCAGCAGGGGACAGTTGAACACTGAAGCTTTCTTT.

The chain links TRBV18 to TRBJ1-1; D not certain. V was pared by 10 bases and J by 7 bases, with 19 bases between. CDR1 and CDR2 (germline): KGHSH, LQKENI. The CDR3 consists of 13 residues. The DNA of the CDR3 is TGTGCCACATCCTCGGGTAGAATCCTTGAAGCTTTCTTT. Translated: CATSSGRILEAFF.

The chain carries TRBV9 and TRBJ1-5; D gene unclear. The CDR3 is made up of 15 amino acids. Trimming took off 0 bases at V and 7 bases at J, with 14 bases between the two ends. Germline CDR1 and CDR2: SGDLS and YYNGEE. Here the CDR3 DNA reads TGTGCCAGCAGCGTAGAAGGAGGGATCGGACAGCCCCAGCATTTT. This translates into CASSVEGGIGQPQHF.

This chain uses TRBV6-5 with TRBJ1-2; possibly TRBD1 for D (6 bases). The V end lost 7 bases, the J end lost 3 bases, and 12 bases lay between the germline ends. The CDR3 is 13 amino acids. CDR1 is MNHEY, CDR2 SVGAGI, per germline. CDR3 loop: CASKVQGDYGYTF. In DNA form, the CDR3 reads TGTGCCAGCAAAGTACAGGGTGACTATGGCTACACCTTC.